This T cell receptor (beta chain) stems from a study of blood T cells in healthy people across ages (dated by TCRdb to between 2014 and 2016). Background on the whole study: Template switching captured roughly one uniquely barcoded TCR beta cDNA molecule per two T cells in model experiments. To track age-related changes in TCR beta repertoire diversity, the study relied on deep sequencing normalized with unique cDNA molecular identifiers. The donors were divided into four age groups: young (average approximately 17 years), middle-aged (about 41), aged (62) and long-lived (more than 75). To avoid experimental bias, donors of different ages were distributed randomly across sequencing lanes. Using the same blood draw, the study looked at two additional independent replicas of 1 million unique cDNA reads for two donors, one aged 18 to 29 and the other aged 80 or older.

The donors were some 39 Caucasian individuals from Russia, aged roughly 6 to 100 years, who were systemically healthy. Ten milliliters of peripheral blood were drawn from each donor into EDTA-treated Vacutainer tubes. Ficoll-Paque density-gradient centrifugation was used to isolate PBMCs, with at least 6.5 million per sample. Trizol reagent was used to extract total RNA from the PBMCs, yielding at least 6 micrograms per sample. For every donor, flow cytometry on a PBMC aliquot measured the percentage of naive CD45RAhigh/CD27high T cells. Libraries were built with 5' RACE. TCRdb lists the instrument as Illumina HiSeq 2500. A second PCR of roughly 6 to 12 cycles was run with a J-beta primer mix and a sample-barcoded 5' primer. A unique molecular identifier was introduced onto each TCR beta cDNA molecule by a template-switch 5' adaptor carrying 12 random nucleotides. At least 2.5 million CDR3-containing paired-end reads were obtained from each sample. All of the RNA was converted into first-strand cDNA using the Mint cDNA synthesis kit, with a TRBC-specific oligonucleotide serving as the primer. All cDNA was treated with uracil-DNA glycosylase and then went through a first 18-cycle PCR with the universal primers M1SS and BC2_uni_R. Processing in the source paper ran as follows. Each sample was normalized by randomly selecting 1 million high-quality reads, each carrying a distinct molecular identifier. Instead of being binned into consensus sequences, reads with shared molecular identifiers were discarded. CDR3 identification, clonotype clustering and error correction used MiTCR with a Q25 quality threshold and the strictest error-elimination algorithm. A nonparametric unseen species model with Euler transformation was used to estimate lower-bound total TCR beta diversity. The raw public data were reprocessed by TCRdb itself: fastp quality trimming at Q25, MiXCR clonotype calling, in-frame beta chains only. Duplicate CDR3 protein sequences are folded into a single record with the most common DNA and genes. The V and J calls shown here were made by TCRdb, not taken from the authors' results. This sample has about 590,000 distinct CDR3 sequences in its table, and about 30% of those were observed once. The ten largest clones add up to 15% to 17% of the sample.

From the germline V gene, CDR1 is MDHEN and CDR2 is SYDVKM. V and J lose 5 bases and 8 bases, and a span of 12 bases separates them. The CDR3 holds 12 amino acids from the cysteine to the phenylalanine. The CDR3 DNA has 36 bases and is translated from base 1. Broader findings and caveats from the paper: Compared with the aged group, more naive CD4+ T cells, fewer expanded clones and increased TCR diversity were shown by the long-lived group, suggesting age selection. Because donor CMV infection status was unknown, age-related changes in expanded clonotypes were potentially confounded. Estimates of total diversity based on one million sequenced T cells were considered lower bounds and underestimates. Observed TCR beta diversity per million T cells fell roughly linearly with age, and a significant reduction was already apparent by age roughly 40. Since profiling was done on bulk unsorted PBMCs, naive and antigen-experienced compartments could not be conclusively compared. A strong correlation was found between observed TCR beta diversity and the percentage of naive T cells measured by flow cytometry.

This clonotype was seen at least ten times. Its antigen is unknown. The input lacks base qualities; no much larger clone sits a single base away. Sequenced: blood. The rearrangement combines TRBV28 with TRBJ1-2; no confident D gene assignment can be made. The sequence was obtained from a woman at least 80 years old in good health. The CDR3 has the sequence CASSTGFDGYTF. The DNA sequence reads TGTGCCAGCAGTACCGGGTTTGACGGCTACACCTTC.